The T cell receptor beta chain described here comes from a study of T cell changes during pregnancy in multiple sclerosis. Trimming left V 4 bases short and J 5 bases short, with 24 bases between. Germline-derived CDR1 and CDR2 are SGHTS and YDEGEE. The CDR3 has 17 amino acids. Some clones are missing from TCRdb's copy, which holds only in-frame ones; the method was immunoSEQ multiplex PCR. The data show 80,000 or so clones, around 94% seen once. The receptor was derived from a female donor in good health, enrolled as a control in a pregnancy study. Here the sequenced sample was peripheral blood, taken in the second trimester of pregnancy. The gene calls are TRBV5-8 and TRBJ2-5; possible D gene TRBD2, 5 bases. CDR3 DNA: TGTGCCAGCAGCCGGCCCGAGGGCCCTCTTCTTTGGGAGACCCAGTACTTC. This codes for CASSRPEGPLLWETQYF.